Below, 8 T cell receptor beta chains from the same sample are listed, as sequenced in a study of T-cell reconstitution after alpha-beta-depleted transplantation in children. Preparation of the TCRbeta library involved a method that used unique molecular identifiers. TCRdb re-analysed the PCR reads in MiXCR, keeping a single row per CDR3 protein. The table includes 350,000 to 400,000 distinct CDR3 sequences, less than 15% detected once. Sequenced material: PBMCs, taken from the stem cell graft. The receptors were sampled from a human donor who donated a stem cell graft to a child with Fanconi anemia.

This clonotype was detected a few times. The chain couples TRBV5-1 to TRBJ2-2, with D perhaps TRBD2 (5 bases). The CDR3 is made up of 17 amino acids. Trimming stripped 0 bases from V and 2 bases from J, with 14 bases between. In germline, CDR1 is SGHRS, CDR2 YFSETQ. The CDR3 protein is CASSLEVIGGNTGELFF. CDR3 bases: TGCGCCAGCAGCTTGGAGGTGATCGGAGGAAACACCGGGGAGCTGTTTTTT.

This rearrangement joins TRBV9 to TRBJ2-5; TRBD2 matches 7 bases. V lost 2 bases to trimming and J lost 3 bases; unmatched junction nucleotides: 7. In germline, CDR1 is SGDLS, CDR2 YYNGEE. The CDR3 extends over 15 amino acids. CDR3 in amino acids: CASSVSGTTKETQYF. The DNA for the CDR3 is TGTGCCAGCAGCGTTTCCGGGACTACTAAAGAGACCCAGTACTTC.

This clonotype was detected many times. The rearrangement joins TRBV11-2 to TRBJ2-1; D remains unclear. The CDR3 sequence is 13 residues long. V was trimmed by 5 bases and J by 4 bases, leaving 9 bases between them. In germline, CDR1 is SGHAT, CDR2 FQNNGV. CDR3 nucleotides: TGTGCCAGCAGCCCCAATGGATACAATGAGCAGTTCTTC. It codes for CASSPNGYNEQFF.

In DNA form, the CDR3 reads TGTGCCAGCAGTCCGGGACAGGGAATACTTGGCTACACCTTC. Residues: CASSPGQGILGYTF. The chain employs TRBV12-3 or TRBV12-4 and TRBJ1-2; 9 bases agree with TRBD1. The CDR3 is 14 amino acids. V was pared by 5 bases and J by 7 bases, with 8 bases of the junction left unmatched.

V and J are TRBV9 and TRBJ2-2; D is unresolved. The CDR3 sequence is 14 residues long. Germline V gene lookup returns CDR1 SGDLS and CDR2 YYNGEE. Trimming left V 0 bases short and J 4 bases short, with 7 bases between. The CDR3: CASSVGGPTGELFF. The CDR3 DNA is TGTGCCAGCAGCGTAGGTGGCCCCACCGGGGAGCTGTTTTTT.

The chain links TRBV29-1 to TRBJ2-5; 12 nucleotides match TRBD1. This CDR3 region has 15 residues. Germline CDR1 reads SQVTM; CDR2 reads ANQGSEA. With V trimmed by 4 bases and J by 5 bases, 8 bases remained unmatched. The chain's CDR3 is CSVASGTGGSETQYF. The CDR3 DNA reads as TGCAGCGTTGCCTCCGGGACAGGGGGCTCTGAGACCCAGTACTTC.

This chain connects TRBV20-1 to TRBJ2-5; 10 bases are shared with TRBD1. There are 14 residues in the CDR3. Germline values: CDR1 DFQATT, CDR2 SNEGSKA (reference sequence). With V trimmed by 2 bases and J by 4 bases, 4 bases remained unmatched. In DNA, the CDR3 is TGCAGTGCTAGACCCGGGACAGGGGTAGAGACCCAGTACTTC. Its protein product is CSARPGTGVETQYF.

This chain joins TRBV29-1 and TRBJ2-1; 7 bases are a match to TRBD1. V lost 7 bases and J lost 7; bases outside the gene matches: 7. The germline V gene encodes CDR1 SQVTM and CDR2 ANQGSEA. CDR3 length equals 12 residues. The CDR3 DNA follows: TGCAGCGCTGATTGGGACAGAAATGAGCAGTTCTTC. Its translation: CSADWDRNEQFF.